The sequence of this T cell receptor (beta chain) was determined in a study of blood T cells in healthy people across ages. V was cut by 1 base and J by 4 bases, with 10 bases left in between. The germline V gene has CDR1 KGHSH and CDR2 LQKENI. The CDR3 sequence is 14 residues long. It was with a sample-barcoded 5' primer and a J-beta primer mix that a second PCR of roughly 7 to 12 cycles was run. TCRdb called the 5' RACE reads again in MiXCR, with one record for every CDR3 protein. The sample holds 600,000 to 900,000 distinct CDR3 sequences, approximately 24% seen once. The same sample was also studied in work on T cells of mothers and their children.

Material: blood. The J gene is TRBJ2-5, the V gene TRBV18; perhaps TRBD1 as D (5 bases). The source of this sequence is a boy aged 10-17 years in good health. CDR3 protein: CASSPQGHGETQYF. The CDR3 DNA is TGTGCCAGCTCACCACAGGGGCATGGAGAGACCCAGTACTTC.